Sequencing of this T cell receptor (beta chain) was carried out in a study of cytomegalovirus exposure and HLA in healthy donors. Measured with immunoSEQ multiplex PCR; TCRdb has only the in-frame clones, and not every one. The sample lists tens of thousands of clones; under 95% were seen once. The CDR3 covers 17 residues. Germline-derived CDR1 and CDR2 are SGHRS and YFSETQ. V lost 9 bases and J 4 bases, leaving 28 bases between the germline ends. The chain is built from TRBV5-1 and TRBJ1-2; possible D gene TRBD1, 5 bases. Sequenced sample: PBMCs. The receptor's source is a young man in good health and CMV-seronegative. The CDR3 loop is CATRDGGGSMGVYGYTF. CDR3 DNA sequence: TGCGCCACCAGGGATGGCGGAGGGTCTATGGGGGTCTATGGCTACACCTTC.